These 14 T cell receptor beta chains were sequenced from one sample in a study of blood T cell repertoires in COVID-19. Generated by immunoSEQ multiplex PCR, the TCRdb table keeps only in-frame clones and is missing some. The sample records approximately 240,000 clones, approximately 90% being singletons. Sample: peripheral blood. These receptors came from a woman between 18 and 29 years old who had recovered from COVID-19.

The chain carries TRBV12-1 and TRBJ1-2; TRBD1 is the table's D call, not checked against the DNA. TRBV12-1 is reported as a pseudogene. This CDR3 contains 14 residues. CDR3 coding DNA: TGTGCCAGCAGCTTTTATCCAGATAAATATGGCTACACCTTC. Protein: CASSFYPDKYGYTF.

The J gene is TRBJ2-7, the V gene TRBV7-9; the match to TRBD1 covers 9 bases. In germline, CDR1 is SEHNR, CDR2 FQNEAQ (reference sequence). This CDR3 spans 15 amino acids. The J segment lost 9 bases and the V segment lost 5 bases, leaving 14 bases of the junction unmatched. The CDR3 region has the DNA TGTGCCAGCAGCCCACCGGGACAGGGTCTCTGGGGGCAGTACTTC. It yields the protein CASSPPGQGLWGQYF.

The chain combines TRBV7-9 with TRBJ1-2, with TRBD1 identical over 7 bases. There are 15 residues in the CDR3. J was trimmed by 8 bases and V by 5 bases; bases with no gene match: 14. In germline, CDR1 is SEHNR, CDR2 FQNEAQ (reference sequence). For the CDR3, the DNA is TGTGCCAGCAGCCCGATGACAGGGAAGGTTGGAGGCTACACCTTC. This gives the protein CASSPMTGKVGGYTF.

Remarks on this clone: Additional DNA sequences in this sample encode the identical CDR3. The rearrangement links TRBV12-3 or TRBV12-4 to TRBJ1-1, with D possibly being TRBD1 (5 bases). Trimming took 3 bases from V and 5 from J, leaving 7 bases between them. This CDR3 is 12 amino acids long. CDR3 in DNA: TGTGCCAGCAGTTTCCGGGGGACTGAAGCTTTCTTT. This codes for CASSFRGTEAFF.

V and J are TRBV20-1 and TRBJ1-1; D is possibly TRBD1 (5 bases). CDR1 and CDR2 (germline): DFQATT, SNEGSKA (reference sequence). Trimming removed 7 bases at V and 4 bases at J, with 7 bases between. There are 10 residues in the CDR3. The CDR3 spells CSVGVTEAFF. The CDR3, as DNA: TGCAGTGTAGGGGTCACTGAAGCTTTCTTT.

The CDR3 bases are TGTGCCAGCAGTGCGCTACAGGGGAATGAAGCTTTCTTT. Amino acid sequence: CASSALQGNEAFF. The V gene is TRBV25-1, the J gene TRBJ1-1; TRBD1 matches 7 bases. V dropped 4 bases and J dropped 7; count of bases not matched to a gene: 6. CDR3 length equals 13 residues. Germline lookup yields CDR1 MGHDK and CDR2 SYGVNS.

The chain joins TRBV9 to TRBJ2-1, with 8 bases matching TRBD2. In germline, CDR1 is SGDLS, CDR2 YYNGEE. The CDR3 loop spans 16 amino acids. V shed 0 bases, J shed 9 bases, and the junction held 11 bases outside the gene matches. Here the CDR3 reads CASSVVSSGSGGEQFF. In DNA form, the CDR3 reads TGTGCCAGCAGCGTAGTGTCCAGCGGGAGTGGTGGTGAGCAGTTCTTC.

This chain joins TRBV5-1 and TRBJ1-5; a weak D match, TRBD1 (6 bases). Germline V gene sequence: CDR1 SGHRS, CDR2 YFSETQ. The V gene lost 1 base and the J gene lost 3 bases, with 14 bases spanning the gap. This CDR3 contains 16 residues. CDR3 bases: TGCGCCAGCAGCTTGTGGGGGACATCTTTCAATCAGCCCCAGCATTTT. Translated, it gives CASSLWGTSFNQPQHF.

This chain uses TRBV12-5 with TRBJ2-1, with 9 bases aligning to TRBD2. The V gene end was trimmed by 2 bases and the J gene end by 9 bases; junction bases not matched to a gene: 5. This CDR3 has 14 amino acids. Germline V gives CDR1 LGHNT, CDR2 FRNRAP. CDR3 in amino acids: CASGLRTSVSEQFF. The CDR3 region has the DNA TGTGCTAGTGGTTTGCGGACTAGCGTGAGTGAGCAGTTCTTC. The entire variable domain, with the rest obtained from reference TRBV12-5 and TRBJ2-1, is as follows: DARVTQTPRHKVTEMGQEVTMRCQPILGHNTVFWYRQTMMQGLELLAYFRNRAPLDDSGMPKDRFSAEMPDATLATLKIQPSEPRDSAVYFCASGLRTSVSEQFFGPGTRLTVL.

This clone was seen a single time. CDR3 sequence reads: CASSPGQGAITEAFF. CDR3 nucleotides: TGCGCCAGCAGCCCGGGACAGGGGGCCATCACTGAAGCTTTCTTT. V is TRBV5-1 and J is TRBJ1-1, with 12 bases aligning to TRBD1. V trimming: 4 bases; J trimming: 4 bases; junction bases outside the gene matches: 5. This CDR3 comprises 15 residues. CDR1 is SGHRS, CDR2 YFSETQ, per germline.

V gene TRBV19 combines with J gene TRBJ2-1, with TRBD2 matching over 10 bases. The CDR3 is 14 residues long. Trimming cost V 7 bases and J 10 bases; bases outside gene matches: 10. CDR1 and CDR2 from the germline V gene are LNHDA and SQIVND (reference sequence). As DNA, the CDR3 is TGTGCCAGTAAAGGGAGAGCGGGAGGGAACGAGCAGTTCTTC. As protein: CASKGRAGGNEQFF.

Details on this clone: The sample has other DNA sequences that encode this CDR3 too. This chain connects TRBV7-3 to TRBJ2-7; 9 bases match TRBD1. The CDR3 has 15 amino acids. From germline, CDR1 is SGHTA and CDR2 FQGTGA. Trimming cost V 2 bases and J 0 bases; bases outside gene matches: 2. The CDR3 DNA reads TGTGCCAGCAGCTTAGGGACAGGGCTCTCCTACGAGCAGTACTTC. Translation gives CASSLGTGLSYEQYF.

CDR3 nucleotides: TGTGCCAGCAGTTATCCGGGACAGGGAGTCACTGAAGCTTTCTTT. It codes for CASSYPGQGVTEAFF. The gene calls are TRBV6-6 and TRBJ1-1, with 9 positions matching TRBD1. J was trimmed by 4 bases and V by 3 bases; bases with no gene match: 6. Germline V gene lookup returns CDR1 MNHNY and CDR2 SVGAGI (reference sequence). This CDR3 comprises 15 residues.

The chain employs TRBV7-2 and TRBJ2-5; 7 positions agree with TRBD2. V trimming: 1 base; J trimming: 2 bases; junction bases outside the gene matches: 10. Germline V gives CDR1 SGHTA, CDR2 FQGNSA. The CDR3 length is 17 residues. The CDR3 nucleotides are TGTGCCAGCAGCTTAGGGGCGTCGGGAGGAGGGCAAGAGACCCAGTACTTC. Translated: CASSLGASGGGQETQYF. The full variable domain, its missing parts supplied by reference TRBV7-2 and TRBJ2-5, is GAGVSQSPSNKVTEKGKDVELRCDPISGHTALYWYRQSLGQGLEFLIYFQGNSAPDKSGLPSDRFSAERTGGSVSTLTIQRTQQEDSAVYLCASSLGASGGGQETQYFGPGTRLLVL.